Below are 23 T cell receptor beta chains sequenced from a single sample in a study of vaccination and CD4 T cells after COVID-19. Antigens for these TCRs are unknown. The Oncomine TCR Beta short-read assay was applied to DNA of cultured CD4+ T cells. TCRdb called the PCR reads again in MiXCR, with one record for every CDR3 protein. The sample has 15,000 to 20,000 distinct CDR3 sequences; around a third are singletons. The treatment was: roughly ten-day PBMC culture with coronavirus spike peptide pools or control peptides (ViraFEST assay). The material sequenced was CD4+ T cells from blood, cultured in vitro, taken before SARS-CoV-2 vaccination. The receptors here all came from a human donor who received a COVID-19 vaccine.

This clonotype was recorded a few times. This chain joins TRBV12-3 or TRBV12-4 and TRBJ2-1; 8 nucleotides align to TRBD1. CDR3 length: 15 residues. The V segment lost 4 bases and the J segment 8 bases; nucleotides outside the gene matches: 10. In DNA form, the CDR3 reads TGTGCCAGCAGTTCCAGGGGGCGAAAAAGTGATGAGCAGTTCTTC. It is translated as CASSSRGRKSDEQFF.

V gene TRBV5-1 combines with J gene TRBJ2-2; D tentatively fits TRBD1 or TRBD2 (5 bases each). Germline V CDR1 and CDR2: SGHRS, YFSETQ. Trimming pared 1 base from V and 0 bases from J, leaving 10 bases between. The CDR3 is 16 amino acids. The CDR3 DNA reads TGCGCCAGCAGCTTGTCGGGGCTCGCGAACACCGGGGAGCTGTTTTTT. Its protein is CASSLSGLANTGELFF.

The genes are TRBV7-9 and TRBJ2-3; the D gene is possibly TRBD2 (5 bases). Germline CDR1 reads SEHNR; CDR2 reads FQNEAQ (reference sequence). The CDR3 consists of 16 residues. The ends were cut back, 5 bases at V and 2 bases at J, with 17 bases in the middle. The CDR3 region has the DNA TGTGCCAGCAGCGACTCGAGCGGAACCAACACAGATACGCAGTATTTT. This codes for CASSDSSGTNTDTQYF. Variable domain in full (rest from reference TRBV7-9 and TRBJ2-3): DTGVSQNPRHKITKRGQNVTFRCDPISEHNRLYWYRQTLGQGPEFLTYFQNEAQLEKSRLLSDRFSAERPKGSFSTLEIQRTEQGDSAMYLCASSDSSGTNTDTQYFGPGTRLTVL.

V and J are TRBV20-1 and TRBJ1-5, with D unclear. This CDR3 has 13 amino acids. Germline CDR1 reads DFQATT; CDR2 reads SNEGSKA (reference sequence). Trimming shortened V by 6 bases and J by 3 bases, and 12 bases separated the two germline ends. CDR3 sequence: CSALQRANQPQHF. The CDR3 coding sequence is TGCAGTGCGTTACAAAGGGCCAATCAGCCCCAGCATTTT.

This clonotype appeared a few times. The CDR3 DNA is TGTGCCAGCAGTTACGACAGTAGGGGCTACACCTTC. This sequence encodes CASSYDSRGYTF. This chain links TRBV6-2 or TRBV6-3 with TRBJ1-2; TRBD1 is a possible D gene (5 bases). The CDR3 covers 12 residues. Per the germline V gene, CDR1 is MNHEY and CDR2 is SVGEGT. Trimming removed 2 bases at V and 8 bases at J, with 9 bases between.

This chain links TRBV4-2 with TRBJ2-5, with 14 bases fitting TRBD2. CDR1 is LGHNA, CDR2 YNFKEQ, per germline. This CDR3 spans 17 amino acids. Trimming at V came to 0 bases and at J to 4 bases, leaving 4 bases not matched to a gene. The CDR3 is CASSQDGTSGGLETQYF. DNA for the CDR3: TGTGCCAGCAGCCAAGATGGGACTAGCGGGGGACTAGAGACCCAGTACTTC.

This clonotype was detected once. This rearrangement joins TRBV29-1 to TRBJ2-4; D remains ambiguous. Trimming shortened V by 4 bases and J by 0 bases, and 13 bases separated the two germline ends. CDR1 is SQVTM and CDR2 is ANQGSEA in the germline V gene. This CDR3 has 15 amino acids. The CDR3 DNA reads TGCAGCGTTGTAGGTGCCTCGGGAGCCAAAAACATTCAGTACTTC. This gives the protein CSVVGASGAKNIQYF.

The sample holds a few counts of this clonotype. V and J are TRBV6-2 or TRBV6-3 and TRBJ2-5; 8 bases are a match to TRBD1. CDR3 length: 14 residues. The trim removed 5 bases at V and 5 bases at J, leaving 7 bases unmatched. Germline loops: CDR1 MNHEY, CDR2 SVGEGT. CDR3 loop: CASSTDRAGETQYF. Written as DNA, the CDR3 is TGTGCCAGCAGTACGGACAGGGCTGGGGAGACCCAGTACTTC.

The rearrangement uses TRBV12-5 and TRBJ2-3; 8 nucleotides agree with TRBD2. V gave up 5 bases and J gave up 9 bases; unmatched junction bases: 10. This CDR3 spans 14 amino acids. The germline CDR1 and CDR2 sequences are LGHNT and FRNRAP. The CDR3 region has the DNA TGTGCTAGTGGTGGCGGGACTAGTATTCTCACGCAGTATTTT. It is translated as CASGGGTSILTQYF.

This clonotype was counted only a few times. CDR3 sequence reads: CSALFLAGGADTQYF. CDR3 in DNA: TGCAGTGCTTTATTCTTAGCGGGGGGGGCAGATACGCAGTATTTT. This chain uses TRBV20-1 with TRBJ2-3, with 11 bases identical to TRBD2. Germline values: CDR1 DFQATT, CDR2 SNEGSKA (reference sequence). This CDR3 comprises 15 residues. Trimming took 5 bases from V and 4 from J; bases not matched to a gene: 8.

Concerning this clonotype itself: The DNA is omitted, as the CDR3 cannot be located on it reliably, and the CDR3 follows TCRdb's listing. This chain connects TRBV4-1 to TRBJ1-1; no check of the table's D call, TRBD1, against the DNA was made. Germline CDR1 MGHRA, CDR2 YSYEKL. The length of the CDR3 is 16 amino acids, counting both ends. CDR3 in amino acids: CASSFGPGGTNTEAFF.

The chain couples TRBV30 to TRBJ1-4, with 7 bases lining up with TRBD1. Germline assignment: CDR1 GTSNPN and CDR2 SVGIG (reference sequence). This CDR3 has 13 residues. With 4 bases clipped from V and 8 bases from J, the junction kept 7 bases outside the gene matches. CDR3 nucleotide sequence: TGTGCCTGGACAGACAGGGTCGGCGAAAAACTGTTTTTT. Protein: CAWTDRVGEKLFF. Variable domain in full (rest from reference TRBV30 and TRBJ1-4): SQTIHQWPATLVQPVGSPLSLECTVEGTSNPNLYWYRQAAGRGLQLLFYSVGIGQISSEVPQNLSASRPQDRQFILSSKKLLLSDSGFYLCAWTDRVGEKLFFGSGTQLSVL.

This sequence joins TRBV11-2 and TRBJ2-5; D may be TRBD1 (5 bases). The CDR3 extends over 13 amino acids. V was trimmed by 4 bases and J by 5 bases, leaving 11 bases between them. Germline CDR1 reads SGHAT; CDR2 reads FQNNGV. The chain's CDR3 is CASSSSRVETQYF. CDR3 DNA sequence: TGTGCCAGCAGCTCTTCCAGGGTTGAGACCCAGTACTTC.

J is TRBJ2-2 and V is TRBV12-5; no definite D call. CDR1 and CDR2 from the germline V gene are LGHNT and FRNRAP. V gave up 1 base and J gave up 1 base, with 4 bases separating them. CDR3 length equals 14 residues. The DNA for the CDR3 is TGTGCTAGTGGTTTGGGGGTGAACACCGGGGAGCTGTTTTTT. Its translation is CASGLGVNTGELFF. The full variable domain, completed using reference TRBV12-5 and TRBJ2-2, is DARVTQTPRHKVTEMGQEVTMRCQPILGHNTVFWYRQTMMQGLELLAYFRNRAPLDDSGMPKDRFSAEMPDATLATLKIQPSEPRDSAVYFCASGLGVNTGELFFGEGSRLTVL.

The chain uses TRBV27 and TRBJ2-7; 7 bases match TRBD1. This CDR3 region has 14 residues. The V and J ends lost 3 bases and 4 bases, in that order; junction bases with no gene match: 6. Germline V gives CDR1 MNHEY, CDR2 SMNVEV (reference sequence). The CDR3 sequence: CASSFWRQGYEQYF. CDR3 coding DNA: TGTGCCAGCAGTTTTTGGAGACAGGGTTACGAGCAGTACTTC.

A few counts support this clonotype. DNA of the CDR3: TGTGCCACCAGGGACGGCCTGAACACTGAAGCTTTCTTT. Protein sequence: CATRDGLNTEAFF. The chain recombines TRBV24-1 with TRBJ1-1; no clear D. The V end lost 7 bases, the J end lost 0 bases, and 8 bases lay between the germline ends. The germline V gene encodes CDR1 KGHDR and CDR2 SFDVKD. This CDR3 spans 13 amino acids.

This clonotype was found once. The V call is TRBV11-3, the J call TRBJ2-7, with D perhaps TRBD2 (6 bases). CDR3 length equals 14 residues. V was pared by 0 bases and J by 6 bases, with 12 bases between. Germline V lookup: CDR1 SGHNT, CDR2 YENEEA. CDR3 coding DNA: TGTGCCAGCAGCTTAGACAGGGAGGTGGGCGAGCAGTACTTC. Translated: CASSLDREVGEQYF.

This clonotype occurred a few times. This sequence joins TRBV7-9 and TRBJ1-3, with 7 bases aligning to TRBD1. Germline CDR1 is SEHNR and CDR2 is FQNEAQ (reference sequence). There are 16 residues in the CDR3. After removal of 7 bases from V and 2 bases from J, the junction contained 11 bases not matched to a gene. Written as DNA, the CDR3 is TGTGCCAGCACCCTACAGGGGAGCTTAGCTGGAAACACCATATATTTT. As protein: CASTLQGSLAGNTIYF.

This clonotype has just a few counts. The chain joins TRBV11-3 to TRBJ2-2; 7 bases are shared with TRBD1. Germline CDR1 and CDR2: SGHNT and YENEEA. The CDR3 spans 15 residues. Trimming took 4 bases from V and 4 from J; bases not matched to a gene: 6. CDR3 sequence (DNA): TGTGCCAGCAGCTCGGAACAGGGGATCACCGGGGAGCTGTTTTTT. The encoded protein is CASSSEQGITGELFF. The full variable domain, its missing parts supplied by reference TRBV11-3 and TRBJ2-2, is EAGVVQSPRYKIIEKKQPVAFWCNPISGHNTLYWYLQNLGQGPELLIRYENEEAVDDSQLPKDRFSAERLKGVDSTLKIQPAELGDSAVYLCASSSEQGITGELFFGEGSRLTVL.

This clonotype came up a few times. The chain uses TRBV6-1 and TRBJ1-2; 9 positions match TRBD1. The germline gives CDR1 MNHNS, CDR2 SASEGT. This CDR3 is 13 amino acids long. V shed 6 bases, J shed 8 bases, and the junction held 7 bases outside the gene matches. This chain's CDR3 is CASSFGTGRGYTF. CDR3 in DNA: TGTGCCAGCAGCTTTGGGACAGGGCGGGGCTACACCTTC.

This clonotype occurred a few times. CDR3 region: CASSLYGAGGFYNEQFF. The CDR3 nucleotides are TGTGCCAGCAGCCTTTATGGAGCGGGGGGGTTCTACAATGAGCAGTTCTTC. The chain combines TRBV7-8 with TRBJ2-1, with TRBD2 matching over 10 bases. The germline CDR1 and CDR2 sequences are SGHVS and FQNEAQ. This CDR3 region has 17 residues. The trim removed 5 bases at V and 3 bases at J, leaving 10 bases unmatched. Complete variable domain (other parts from reference TRBV7-8 and TRBJ2-1): GAGVSQSPRYKVAKRGQDVALRCDPISGHVSLFWYQQALGQGPEFLTYFQNEAQLDKSGLPSDRFFAERPEGSVSTLKIQRTQQEDSAVYLCASSLYGAGGFYNEQFFGPGTRLTVL.

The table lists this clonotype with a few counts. CDR3 bases: TGTGCCACCAGTGATTTCGGACAGGGGGCAGATGAGCAGTTCTTC. This encodes CATSDFGQGADEQFF. The chain couples TRBV24-1 to TRBJ2-1; TRBD1 matches 11 bases. From germline, CDR1 is KGHDR and CDR2 SFDVKD. Trimming removed 1 base from V and 8 bases from J; junction bases left unmatched: 3. The CDR3 has 15 residues.

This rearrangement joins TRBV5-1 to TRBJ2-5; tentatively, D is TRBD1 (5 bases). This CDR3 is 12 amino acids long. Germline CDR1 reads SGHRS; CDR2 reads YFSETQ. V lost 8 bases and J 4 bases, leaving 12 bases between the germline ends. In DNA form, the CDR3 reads TGCGCCAGTACGTATCAGGGAGAGACCCAGTACTTC. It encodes CASTYQGETQYF.